This T cell receptor beta chain appears in the sequencing data of a study of cytomegalovirus exposure and HLA in healthy donors. This PCR relied on a set of 60 Vbeta primers and 13 Jbeta primers. Original processing notes: Later, an analysis found around 80 million unique TCR beta chains, and around 10 million of these were shared. TCRdb's copy holds only in-frame clones and misses some; the assay was immunoSEQ multiplex PCR. V and J calls and clone size follow that table, whereas D and trimming were derived from the DNA. The repertoire holds roughly 180,000 clones, with about 79% as singletons. Broader study findings: The listing of roughly 160 TCR beta chains classed them as cytomegalovirus-associated.

The CDR3 runs to 13 residues. CDR1 and CDR2 from the germline V gene are SGHKS and YYEKEE (reference sequence). The V segment lost 4 bases and the J segment 6 bases; nucleotides outside the gene matches: 6. About this clone itself: What it recognizes is unknown.

Sequencing was done on a sample of PBMCs. The J gene is TRBJ1-1, the V gene TRBV5-5, with 7 bases aligning to TRBD1. The receptor's source is a girl aged 2-10 years in good health and CMV-seropositive. The CDR3 nucleotides are TGTGCCAGCAGCGCACACAGGGGCGCTGAAGCTTTCTTT. It translates to CASSAHRGAEAFF. The full variable domain, rest sourced from reference TRBV5-5 and TRBJ1-1, is DAGVTQSPTHLIKTRGQQVTLRCSPISGHKSVSWYQQVLGQGPQFIFQYYEKEERGRGNFPDRFSARQFPNYSSELNVNALLLGDSALYLCASSAHRGAEAFFGQGTRLTVV.